A selection of T cell receptor beta chains follows, all from one sample in a study of response to subunit inactivated influenza vaccine. TCRdb recomputed calls from the RT-PCR reads with MiXCR, one row per CDR3 protein. This table has a few hundred thousand distinct CDR3 sequences, approximately 10% appearing once. These data also formed part of another study, on T cells expressing NK-cell markers.

The sequenced sample was PBMCs from blood, obtained on the day of vaccination. The receptors originated from a man between 50 and 59 years old who received an inactivated influenza vaccine. CDR3s include the opening cysteine and the closing phenylalanine or tryptophan. A D gene is named only where the DNA matches it firmly. Rows may omit the clone size; those that give it use once, few, many or a size class.

D gene	clone size	J gene	V gene	CDR3 DNA	CDR3 protein
TRBD2	-	TRBJ2-2	TRBV7-2	TGTGCCAGCAGCCCTAGCGGGGGGGGGAACACCGGGGAGCTGTTTTTT	CASSPSGGGNTGELFF
TRBD2	few	TRBJ2-7	TRBV28	TGTGCCGGGGGGGGGAGCTCCTACGAGCAGTACTTC	CAGGGSSYEQYF
-	-	TRBJ2-1	TRBV3-1	TGTGCCAGCAGCCGGACCGGACCCGAGCAGTTCTTC	CASSRTGPEQFF
-	-	TRBJ2-7	TRBV6-2/TRBV6-3	TGTGCCAGCAGTTATGGGGTACGCGAGCAGTACTTC	CASSYGVREQYF
TRBD1	many	TRBJ2-2	TRBV5-1	TGCGCCAGCTGCAGGGGGCAATCCGGGGAGCTGTTTTTT	CASCRGQSGELFF
-	-	TRBJ1-6	TRBV7-9	TGTGCCAGCATCTTCTCCTCCTATAATTCACCCCTCCACTTT	CASIFSSYNSPLHF
-	few	TRBJ2-7	TRBV7-9	TGTGCCAGCAGCCCACCTGGGGGAATTGGTTACGAGCAGTACTTC	CASSPPGGIGYEQYF
TRBD1	-	TRBJ1-5	TRBV6-2/TRBV6-3	TGTGCCAGCAGTTTGACAGGGGTAAATCAGCCCCAGCATTTT	CASSLTGVNQPQHF
TRBD2	few	TRBJ2-1	TRBV12-3/TRBV12-4	TGTGCCAGCAGTTTCGGACTAGCGGGAGGGAAGGCTGAGCAGTTCTTC	CASSFGLAGGKAEQFF
-	-	TRBJ2-1	TRBV4-3	TGCGCCAGCAGCCACAGGGGTGCCGCCTACAATGAGCAGTTCTTC	CASSHRGAAYNEQFF
-	-	TRBJ2-1	TRBV27	TGTGCCAGCAGTCCTAGGGCGTACAATGAGCAGTTCTTC	CASSPRAYNEQFF